The rows below give T cell receptor beta chains drawn from one sample of a study of T cells in tuberculosis. Sequencing used immunoSEQ multiplex PCR; TCRdb keeps in-frame clones, though not all of them. The sample yields 9,500 to 13,000 clones, around 94% seen once. Sequenced sample: PBMCs. The receptor source for this set is an adult with tuberculosis. The CDR3 runs from the conserved cysteine through the conserved F or W. D genes are given only for firm matches. Some rows have no size entry. The others give once, few or many, or a class for an expanded clone.

D,J,size,V,CDR3,DNA
NA,TRBJ1-2,NA,TRBV7-8,CASSLDRGTYGYTF,TGTGCCAGCAGCTTAGATCGGGGGACCTATGGCTACACCTTC
NA,TRBJ2-1,NA,TRBV29-1,CSVGLEDEQFF,TGCAGCGTTGGGCTAGAAGATGAGCAGTTCTTC
TRBD1,TRBJ1-2,NA,TRBV2,CASSFGQGAFGYTF,TGTGCCAGCAGTTTTGGACAGGGGGCGTTTGGCTACACCTTC
NA,TRBJ2-5,NA,TRBV30,CAWSPQVVGTQYF,TGTGCCTGGAGTCCCCAGGTAGTTGGGACCCAGTACTTC
NA,TRBJ2-3,once,TRBV27,CASKSGYTPTDTQYF,TGTGCCAGCAAGTCGGGTTACACCCCCACAGATACGCAGTATTTT
TRBD1,TRBJ1-2,NA,TRBV2,CASSSQGSYGYTF,TGTGCCAGCAGTTCACAGGGGTCCTATGGCTACACCTTC
NA,TRBJ1-2,once,TRBV5-1,CASSLAAGVDRFYGYTF,TGCGCCAGCAGCTTGGCGGCAGGGGTGGACCGATTTTATGGCTACACCTTC
NA,TRBJ1-1,NA,TRBV5-1,CASSLGGNTEAFF,TGCGCCAGCAGCTTGGGGGGCAACACTGAAGCTTTCTTT
TRBD2,TRBJ2-7,NA,TRBV5-1,CASSGLAASYEQYF,TGCGCCAGCAGTGGGCTAGCGGCCTCCTACGAGCAGTACTTC
NA,TRBJ2-5,NA,TRBV27,CASSFSPPAQYF,TGTGCCAGCAGTTTTAGTCCCCCCGCCCAGTACTTC
NA,TRBJ1-2,NA,TRBV5-1,CASSPRGGESNYGYTF,TGCGCCAGCAGCCCGAGGGGGGGCGAATCTAACTATGGCTACACCTTC
TRBD2,TRBJ2-7,NA,TRBV6-1,CASSESPLAVPYEQYF,TGTGCCAGCAGTGAGTCCCCACTAGCGGTGCCCTACGAGCAGTACTTC
TRBD1,TRBJ1-1,NA,TRBV7-2,CASSRQTGVGTEAFF,TGTGCCAGCAGCCGCCAGACAGGGGTCGGGACTGAAGCTTTCTTT
NA,TRBJ2-3,NA,TRBV6-4,CASSDSGGSGTDTQYF,TGTGCCAGCAGTGACTCTGGGGGCAGTGGCACAGATACGCAGTATTTT
TRBD1,TRBJ1-2,NA,TRBV5-1,CASSPPDREWEGYTF,TGCGCCAGCAGCCCCCCGGACAGGGAATGGGAAGGCTACACCTTC
NA,TRBJ1-1,once,TRBV6-1,CASSALGGEAFF,TGTGCCAGCAGCGCACTGGGGGGTGAAGCTTTCTTT
NA,TRBJ1-3,NA,TRBV7-8,CASSPSSGMGNTIYF,TGTGCCAGCAGCCCGTCATCGGGGATGGGAAACACCATATATTTT
NA,TRBJ2-6,NA,TRBV28,CASSLTPGANVLTF,TGTGCCAGCAGTTTAACTCCTGGGGCCAACGTCCTGACTTTC
NA,TRBJ1-6,NA,TRBV25-1,CASSLSGGPPLHF,TGTGCCAGCAGTTTAAGCGGTGGCCCCCCCCTCCACTTT
NA,TRBJ2-2,NA,TRBV6-4,CASSPTIRGTGELFF,TGTGCCAGCAGCCCAACTATACGAGGCACCGGGGAGCTGTTTTTT
TRBD1,TRBJ1-1,NA,TRBV19,CATNRGNTEAFF,TGTGCCACAAACAGGGGAAACACTGAAGCTTTCTTT
NA,TRBJ1-2,NA,TRBV23-1,CASPRGYTF,TGCGCCAGCCCGCGCGGCTACACCTTC
TRBD2,TRBJ2-1,NA,TRBV19,CASRTSGSRVQFF,TGTGCCAGTAGAACTAGCGGGAGTAGGGTGCAGTTCTTC
NA,TRBJ1-2,NA,TRBV13,CASSLGRQGRANYGYTF,TGTGCCAGCAGCTTAGGCCGTCAAGGCAGGGCTAACTATGGCTACACCTTC
TRBD1,TRBJ1-2,once,TRBV7-8,CASRPRQGDYGYTF,TGTGCCAGCAGGCCGCGACAGGGCGACTATGGCTACACCTTC
NA,TRBJ2-1,NA,TRBV30,CAWIQGQRSLSVF,TGTGCCTGGATCCAAGGCCAGCGAAGCCTCAGCGTCTTC
TRBD2,TRBJ2-5,few,TRBV29-1,CSVGEGTAGETQYF,TGCAGCGTTGGGGAGGGGACTGCAGGGGAGACCCAGTACTTC
NA,TRBJ2-7,NA,TRBV4-1,CASTQGKGLDEQYF,TGCGCCAGCACTCAGGGGAAGGGCTTGGACGAGCAGTACTTC
TRBD1,TRBJ2-7,NA,TRBV7-2,CASSRGTGSYEQYF,TGTGCCAGCAGTCGAGGGACAGGGTCGTACGAGCAGTACTTC
NA,TRBJ2-1,NA,TRBV5-1,CASSDWGHYNEQFF,TGCGCCAGCAGCGACTGGGGACACTACAATGAGCAGTTCTTC
NA,TRBJ2-1,NA,TRBV18,CASSPGGDNEQFF,TGTGCCAGCTCACCGGGGGGTGATAATGAGCAGTTCTTC
TRBD1,TRBJ2-7,once,TRBV5-1,CASSLARTGNEQYF,TGCGCCAGCAGCTTGGCCCGGACAGGGAACGAGCAGTACTTC
NA,TRBJ1-1,NA,TRBV27,CATSQGGEAFF,TGTGCCACCTCGCAGGGAGGTGAAGCTTTCTTT
TRBD2,TRBJ2-5,NA,TRBV4-1,CASSSPGLAGLETQYF,TGCGCCAGCAGCTCGCCGGGACTAGCGGGGTTAGAGACCCAGTACTTC
NA,TRBJ2-7,NA,TRBV4-1,CASSQEGQSYEQYF,TGCGCCAGCAGCCAAGAGGGGCAAAGCTACGAGCAGTACTTC
TRBD2,TRBJ2-3,once,TRBV6-4,CASSDSNVGVSGGHTDTQYF,TGTGCCAGCAGTGACTCGAATGTCGGCGTGAGCGGGGGGCACACAGATACGCAGTATTTT
NA,TRBJ1-1,NA,TRBV11-2,CASTTGLGTEAFF,TGTGCCAGCACCACAGGGCTTGGGACTGAAGCTTTCTTT
NA,TRBJ1-4,NA,TRBV6-6,CASRRGTAENEKLFF,TGTGCCAGCAGGCGCGGGACGGCCGAGAATGAAAAACTGTTTTTT
NA,TRBJ1-5,NA,TRBV27,CASSSAQGGNQPQHF,TGTGCCAGCAGCTCTGCACAGGGAGGCAATCAGCCCCAGCATTTT
TRBD2,TRBJ2-7,NA,TRBV7-9,CASSYGTSGYEQYF,TGTGCCAGCAGCTATGGGACTAGCGGCTACGAGCAGTACTTC
NA,TRBJ2-7,once,TRBV27,CASSLGEGAYEQYF,TGTGCCAGCAGTTTAGGTGAGGGGGCCTACGAGCAGTACTTC
NA,TRBJ1-1,once,TRBV18,CASSPERNTEAFF,TGTGCCAGCTCACCAGAGCGGAACACTGAAGCTTTCTTT
NA,TRBJ2-1,NA,TRBV5-1,CASSLIRDSSDEQFF,TGCGCCAGCAGCTTGATTCGGGATAGCAGTGATGAGCAGTTCTTC
TRBD1,TRBJ1-2,NA,TRBV5-1,CASSLGTGVNYGYTF,TGCGCCAGCAGCCTCGGGACAGGGGTTAACTATGGCTACACCTTC
TRBD2,TRBJ2-7,NA,TRBV10-2,CASSAGLASYEQYF,TGCGCCAGCAGTGCGGGACTAGCCTCCTACGAGCAGTACTTC
TRBD2,TRBJ2-3,NA,TRBV5-4,CASSWAGGARSTDTQYF,TGTGCCAGCAGCTGGGCGGGGGGGGCCCGAAGCACAGATACGCAGTATTTT
TRBD1,TRBJ1-5,few,TRBV19,CASSRRGQGQPQHF,TGTGCCAGTAGTCGGAGGGGGCAAGGTCAGCCCCAGCATTTT
TRBD1,TRBJ1-2,NA,TRBV6-5,CASSEREGASYTF,TGTGCCAGCAGTGAACGGGAGGGGGCCAGCTACACCTTC
NA,TRBJ1-4,NA,TRBV27,CASSLLGAFTLGKLFF,TGTGCCAGCAGTTTATTGGGGGCGTTTACCCTCGGAAAACTGTTTTTT
NA,TRBJ2-1,NA,TRBV4-1,CASSRPLAVVVGEQFF,TGCGCCAGCAGCCGACCTTTGGCGGTCGTGGTCGGTGAGCAGTTCTTC
NA,TRBJ2-1,once,TRBV19,CASSWSSGTVYNEQFF,TGTGCCAGTAGTTGGTCTTCCGGGACTGTCTACAATGAGCAGTTCTTC
NA,TRBJ2-5,NA,TRBV30,CASARAAQETQYF,TGTGCCTCCGCGAGAGCGGCCCAAGAGACCCAGTACTTC
NA,TRBJ2-2,NA,TRBV27,CASSSRWNTGELFF,TGTGCCAGCAGTTCACGGTGGAACACCGGGGAGCTGTTTTTT
TRBD2,TRBJ2-7,NA,TRBV7-9,CASSLSSGSILSYEQYF,TGTGCCAGCAGCTTATCTAGCGGGAGTATCTTGTCCTACGAGCAGTACTTC
TRBD2,TRBJ2-1,NA,TRBV19,CASSTSGNSYNEQFF,TGTGCCAGTAGCACTAGCGGGAACTCCTACAATGAGCAGTTCTTC
TRBD1,TRBJ2-2,NA,TRBV25-1,CASSEYWGQDNTGELFF,TGTGCCAGCAGTGAATATTGGGGACAGGACAACACCGGGGAGCTGTTTTTT
TRBD1,TRBJ1-2,NA,TRBV4-1,CASSQRGPDRGTTIYGYTF,TGCGCCAGCAGCCAACGAGGCCCGGACAGGGGAACGACTATCTATGGCTACACCTTC
TRBD1,TRBJ1-1,once,TRBV7-9,CASSLNRGLGAEAFF,TGTGCCAGCAGCTTGAACAGGGGGCTAGGGGCTGAAGCTTTCTTT
NA,TRBJ2-3,NA,TRBV5-6,CASSFGGEVWNTDTQYF,TGTGCCAGCAGCTTCGGAGGTGAGGTGTGGAACACAGATACGCAGTATTTT